The sequence of this TCR beta chain was determined in a study of cytomegalovirus exposure and HLA in healthy donors. PCR primers comprised 60 Vbeta and 13 Jbeta primers. TCRdb's copy holds only in-frame clones and misses some; the assay was immunoSEQ multiplex PCR. Among 130,000 to 150,000 clones listed, about 80% were seen once. What was sequenced was PBMCs. The receptor was derived from a man aged 35-49 years in good health and CMV-seropositive.

CDR3: CASSVGGSGETQYF. The DNA of the CDR3 is TGTGCCAGCAGCGTAGGCGGGAGTGGGGAGACCCAGTACTTC. This sequence joins TRBV9 and TRBJ2-5; 7 bases agree with TRBD2. Germline CDR1 reads SGDLS; CDR2 reads YYNGEE. V gave up 0 bases and J gave up 5 bases; unmatched junction bases: 4. This CDR3 is 14 amino acids long.